In its sample, the clone carrying this TCR beta chain was seen many times. Its antigen is undetermined. Attachment of unique molecular identifiers was made to individual cDNA molecules. TCRdb recomputed calls from the 5' RACE reads with MiXCR, one row per CDR3 protein. The table lists roughly 51,000 distinct CDR3 sequences, 5.5% to 7.5% of them singletons. This specimen belongs to a study of early T cells in non-severe SARS-CoV-2 infection. As for the study in general: Sequencing was performed on bulk RNA from unsorted whole blood, leaving chains unpaired.

Points from the study as a whole: VDJdb matches were skewed toward anti-spike CD8 T cell responses.

Trimming cost V 2 bases and J 2 bases; bases outside gene matches: 5. CDR3 size: 15 residues. CDR1 is MNHEY and CDR2 is SMNVEV in the germline V gene (reference sequence). Material for sequencing was whole blood. The receptor comes from an adult who was a healthcare worker with PCR-confirmed SARS-CoV-2 infection or an uninfected control (not recorded which). This chain connects TRBV27 to TRBJ2-7; 8 bases are shared with TRBD1. CDR3 DNA: TGTGCCAGCAGTTTAAGTCAGGGGGCGGCCTACGAGCAGTACTTC. Its protein product is CASSLSQGAAYEQYF.